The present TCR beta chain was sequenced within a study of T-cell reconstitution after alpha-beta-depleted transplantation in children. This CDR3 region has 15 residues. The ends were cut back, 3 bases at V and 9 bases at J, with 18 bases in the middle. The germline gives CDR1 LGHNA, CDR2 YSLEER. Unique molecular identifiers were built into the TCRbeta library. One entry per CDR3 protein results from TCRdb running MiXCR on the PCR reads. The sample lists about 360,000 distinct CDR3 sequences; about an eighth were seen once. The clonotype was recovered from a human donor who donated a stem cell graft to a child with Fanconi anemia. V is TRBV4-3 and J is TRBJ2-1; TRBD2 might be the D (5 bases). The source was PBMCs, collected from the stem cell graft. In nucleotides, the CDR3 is TGCGCCAGCAGCCAGGATCACCGGAGGTTTTCTGAGCAGTTCTTC. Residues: CASSQDHRRFSEQFF.